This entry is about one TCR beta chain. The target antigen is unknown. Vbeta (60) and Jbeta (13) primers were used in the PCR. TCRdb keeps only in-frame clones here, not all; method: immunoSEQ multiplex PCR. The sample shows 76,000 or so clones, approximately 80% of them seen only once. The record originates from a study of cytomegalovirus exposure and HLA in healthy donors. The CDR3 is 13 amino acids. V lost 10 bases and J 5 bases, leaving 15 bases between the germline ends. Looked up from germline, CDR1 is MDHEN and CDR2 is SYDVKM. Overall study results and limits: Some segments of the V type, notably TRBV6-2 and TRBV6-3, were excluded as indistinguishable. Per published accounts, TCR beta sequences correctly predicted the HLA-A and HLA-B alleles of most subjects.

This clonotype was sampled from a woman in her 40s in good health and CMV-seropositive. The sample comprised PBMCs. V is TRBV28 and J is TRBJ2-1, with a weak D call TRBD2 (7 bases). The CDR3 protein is CATPGAGDNEQFF. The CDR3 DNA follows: TGTGCCACCCCGGGGGCGGGGGACAATGAGCAGTTCTTC.